This T cell receptor beta chain was recorded in a study of blood T cell repertoires in COVID-19. Source study methods: Reference gene primer amplification yielded estimated nucleated cell counts. The table came from immunoSEQ multiplex PCR; TCRdb's copy has only in-frame clones and leaves some out. V and J calls and clone size are copied from that table; D and trimming were computed from the DNA. The sample lists 130,000 to 150,000 clones, roughly 80% seen once, with approximately 9% in the top ten. This clone appeared a single time. The CDR3 length is 16 residues. J lost 3 bases, V lost 2 bases, and 4 bases had no gene match. From germline, CDR1 is LNHNV and CDR2 YYDKDF (reference sequence).

The sequenced sample consisted of peripheral blood. The chain recombines TRBV15 with TRBJ1-4, with 9 bases that match TRBD1. This receptor was obtained from a woman older than 75 in a cohort sampled during active or convalescent COVID-19. The CDR3 loop is CATSRPDRGANEKLFF. The CDR3 DNA reads TGTGCCACCAGCAGACCTGACAGGGGGGCTAATGAAAAACTGTTTTTT. Complete variable domain (other parts from reference TRBV15 and TRBJ1-4): DAMVIQNPRYQVTQFGKPVTLSCSQTLNHNVMYWYQQKSSQAPKLLFHYYDKDFNNEADTPDNFQSRRPNTSFCFLDIRSPGLGDTAMYLCATSRPDRGANEKLFFGSGTQLSVL.